The entry that follows covers one TCR beta chain sequence. This entry belongs to a study of blood T cell repertoires in COVID-19. The germline gives CDR1 MDHEN, CDR2 SYDVKM. The trim removed 4 bases at V and 4 bases at J, leaving 6 bases unmatched. The CDR3 has 14 amino acids. Repertoires were generated with immunoSEQ multiplex PCR, while TCRdb's copy carries only in-frame clones and drops some. The sample comprises about 330,000 clones, roughly 82% of which are singletons, and roughly 1.6% rests with the top ten. The clonotype was recovered from a woman in her forties or fifties with acute or convalescent COVID-19. Sequences were obtained from peripheral blood. The V gene is TRBV28, the J gene TRBJ2-5; TRBD2 matches at 7 bases. CDR3 in DNA: TGTGCCAGCAGTTACCCGGGGGAGGGAGAGACCCAGTACTTC. This translates into CASSYPGEGETQYF.